This T cell receptor beta chain was documented in a study of identical twins. Using its own MiXCR run on the 5' RACE reads, TCRdb lists one record per CDR3 protein. The top ten clones hold about 2% of a sample with about 690,000 distinct CDR3 sequences, around 5.7% of them seen once. This CDR3 has 15 amino acids. CDR1 is SGHRS and CDR2 is YFSETQ in the germline V gene. Trimming removed 2 bases at V and 0 bases at J, with 11 bases between. This clonotype was counted a few times. Specimen: naive T cells sorted from blood. The V call is TRBV5-1, the J call TRBJ2-5; D is possibly TRBD2 (6 bases). The clonotype was recovered from a man in his late teens or twenties in good health. The CDR3 nucleotides are TGCGCCAGCAGCTTACTAGCCCAGTACCAAGAGACCCAGTACTTC. Residues: CASSLLAQYQETQYF.